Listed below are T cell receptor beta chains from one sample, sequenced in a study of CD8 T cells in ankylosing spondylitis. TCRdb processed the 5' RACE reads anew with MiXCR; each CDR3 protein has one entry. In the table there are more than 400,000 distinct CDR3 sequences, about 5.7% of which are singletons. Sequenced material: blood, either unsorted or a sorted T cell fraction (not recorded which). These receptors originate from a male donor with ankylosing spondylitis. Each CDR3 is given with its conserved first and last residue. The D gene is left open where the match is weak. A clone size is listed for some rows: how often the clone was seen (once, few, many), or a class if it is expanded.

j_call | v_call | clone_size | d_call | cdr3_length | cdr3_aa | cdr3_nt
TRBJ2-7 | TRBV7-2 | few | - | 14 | CASSLADNPYEQYF | TGTGCCAGCAGCTTAGCAGATAATCCCTACGAGCAGTACTTC
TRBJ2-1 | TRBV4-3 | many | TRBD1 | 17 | CASSQTRGPSRYNEQFF | TGCGCCAGCAGCCAAACCAGGGGGCCTAGCCGTTACAATGAGCAGTTCTTC
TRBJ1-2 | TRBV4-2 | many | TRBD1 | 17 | CASSQAPGTGANYGYTF | TGTGCCAGCAGCCAAGCCCCCGGGACAGGAGCTAACTATGGCTACACCTTC
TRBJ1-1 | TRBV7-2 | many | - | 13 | CASSFSLSTEAFF | TGTGCCAGCAGCTTTAGCCTTAGCACTGAAGCTTTCTTT
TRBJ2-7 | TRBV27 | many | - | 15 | CASSSYRDPTYEQYF | TGTGCCAGCAGTTCGTACAGGGACCCCACCTACGAGCAGTACTTC
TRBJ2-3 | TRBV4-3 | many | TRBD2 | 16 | CASSQEGGFLTDTQYF | TGCGCCAGCAGCCAAGAGGGGGGGTTTCTCACAGATACGCAGTATTTT
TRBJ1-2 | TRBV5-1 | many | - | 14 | CASTSSAGDYGYTF | TGCGCCAGCACCTCCTCTGCGGGGGACTATGGCTACACCTTC
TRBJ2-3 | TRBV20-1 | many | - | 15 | CSARAPRRATDTQYF | TGCAGTGCTAGGGCCCCTAGGAGGGCAACAGATACGCAGTATTTT
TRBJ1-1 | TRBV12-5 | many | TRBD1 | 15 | CASALRGVGGTEAFF | TGTGCTAGTGCCCTCAGGGGGGTAGGGGGCACTGAAGCTTTCTTT
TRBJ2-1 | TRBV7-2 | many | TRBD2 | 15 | CASSLLLSSGGEQFF | TGTGCCAGCAGCTTACTTCTTAGTAGCGGGGGCGAGCAGTTCTTC
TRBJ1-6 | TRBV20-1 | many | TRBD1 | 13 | CSALGQGGSPLHF | TGCAGTGCCTTAGGACAGGGAGGTTCACCCCTCCACTTT
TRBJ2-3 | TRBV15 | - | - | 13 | CATSRDLLDTQYF | TGTGCCACCAGCAGAGATTTGCTAGATACGCAGTATTTT
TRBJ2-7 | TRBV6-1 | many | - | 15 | CASHSLSGLHYEQYF | TGTGCCAGCCACTCTTTGTCCGGGCTCCACTACGAGCAGTACTTC